Shown below are 22 T cell receptor beta chains from a single sample sequenced in a study of blood T cells in healthy people across ages. A sample-barcoded 5' primer and a J-beta primer mix were used in a second PCR of about 7 to 12 cycles. Each CDR3 protein gets one entry after TCRdb re-called the 5' RACE reads with MiXCR. The sample lists some 1.6 million distinct CDR3 sequences, around 35% occurring once. The source material was blood. All receptors derive from a woman aged 30 to 39 in good health.

This clonotype was seen more than once but under ten times. The rearrangement uses TRBV7-8 and TRBJ2-3, with D unresolved. CDR3 length equals 16 residues. V lost 1 base, J lost 5 bases, and 16 bases lay in between. Germline CDR1 reads SGHVS; CDR2 reads FQNEAQ. CDR3: CASSLGALVGGDTQYF. The CDR3 DNA follows: TGTGCCAGCAGCTTAGGGGCGCTAGTCGGCGGAGATACGCAGTATTTT.

The V call is TRBV27, the J call TRBJ2-2, with TRBD1 identical over 8 bases. The ends lost 6 bases at V and 5 bases at J; junction bases unmatched: 5. The CDR3 extends over 14 amino acids. The germline V gene has CDR1 MNHEY and CDR2 SMNVEV (reference sequence). In DNA form, the CDR3 reads TGTGCCAGCAGGGGGGACAGGCCAACCGGGGAGCTGTTTTTT. Protein product: CASRGDRPTGELFF.

A word on this clonotype: A read error may explain this, as a much larger clone is one base away. The chain carries TRBV5-1 and TRBJ2-5; no clear D. In germline, CDR1 is SGHRS, CDR2 YFSETQ. This CDR3 is 11 amino acids long. The ends were cut back, 4 bases at V and 11 bases at J, with 12 bases in the middle. CDR3 DNA: TGCGCCAGCAGCGTAACGGGTGAGCAGTACTTC. Translated, it gives CASSVTGEQYF.

The chain is built from TRBV30 and TRBJ1-4; TRBD1 is a possible D gene (5 bases). The CDR3 totals 13 residues. V was clipped by 0 bases and J by 5 bases, with 7 bases between them. Germline CDR1 GTSNPN, CDR2 SVGIG (reference sequence). CDR3 DNA: TGTGCCTGGAGTGTAAACAGGAATGAAAAACTGTTTTTT. This sequence encodes CAWSVNRNEKLFF.

The chain carries TRBV6-6 and TRBJ2-3; 8 bases line up with TRBD2. The CDR3 is 14 amino acids. Germline values: CDR1 MNHNY, CDR2 SVGAGI (reference sequence). V was pared by 6 bases and J by 1 base, with 3 bases of the junction left unmatched. CDR3 sequence reads: CASRTSGRTDTQYF. CDR3 DNA: TGTGCCAGCAGAACTAGCGGCCGCACAGATACGCAGTATTTT.

The chain has TRBV6-5 and TRBJ1-6, with a weak D call TRBD1 (6 bases). The germline V and J ends were trimmed by 4 bases and 9 bases, with 16 bases remaining between them. Germline lookup yields CDR1 MNHEY and CDR2 SVGAGI. The CDR3 length is 15 residues. For the CDR3, the DNA is TGTGCCAGCAGTTCTCTAGGGGGGACGATTTCACCCCTCCACTTT. This sequence encodes CASSSLGGTISPLHF.

This clonotype was observed a handful of times. The V call is TRBV20-1, the J call TRBJ1-1, with a possible D match to TRBD1 (5 bases). Looked up from germline, CDR1 is DFQATT and CDR2 is SNEGSKA (reference sequence). The V gene lost 1 base and the J gene lost 4 bases, with 16 bases spanning the gap. CDR3 length: 15 amino acids. For the CDR3, the DNA is TGCAGTGCTAGAGTGCAGCGTATCGGGACCACTGAAGCTTTCTTT. Encoded protein: CSARVQRIGTTEAFF.

The chain carries TRBV5-1 and TRBJ1-2, with TRBD1 matching over 7 bases. This CDR3 has 15 amino acids. The germline gives CDR1 SGHRS, CDR2 YFSETQ. V was pared by 0 bases and J by 8 bases, with 10 bases of the junction left unmatched. For the CDR3, the DNA is TGCGCCAGCAGCTTGGAAGTGACAGGGCCGTGGGGCTACACCTTC. Translation: CASSLEVTGPWGYTF.

The chain recombines TRBV3-1 with TRBJ2-6; D is undetermined. V lost 1 base, J lost 2 bases, and 9 bases lay in between. Germline-derived CDR1 and CDR2 are LGHDT and YNNKEL (reference sequence). The CDR3 length is 16 residues. The CDR3 is CASSQGWRAGANVLTF. CDR3 nucleotides: TGTGCCAGCAGCCAAGGTTGGAGAGCTGGGGCCAACGTCCTGACTTTC.

The chain links TRBV3-1 to TRBJ2-3; TRBD2 aligns across 8 bases. V lost 4 bases, J lost 1 base, and 4 bases stayed unmatched. The CDR3 has 15 residues. Germline CDR1 and CDR2: LGHDT and YNNKEL (reference sequence). The CDR3 region has the DNA TGTGCCAGCAGCCCCGATAGCGGGGGCACAGATACGCAGTATTTT. It translates to CASSPDSGGTDTQYF.

The sample holds one count of this clonotype. Compared with germline, one end of the junction differs, possibly owing to a read error. The chain recombines TRBV9 with TRBJ1-1, with TRBD1 matching over 7 bases. Germline assignment: CDR1 SGDLS and CDR2 YYNGEE. CDR3 length: 13 amino acids. CDR3 nucleotides: TGTGCCTGCAGCCGGACAGGTGTCACTGAAGCTTTCTTT. Residues: CACSRTGVTEAFF.

This chain links TRBV6-2 or TRBV6-3 with TRBJ2-5; 11 bases map to TRBD2. CDR3 length: 17 residues. V was clipped by 5 bases and J by 9 bases; unmatched bases: 17. Germline CDR1 is MNHEY and CDR2 is SVGEGT. The CDR3 coding sequence is TGTGCCAGCAGTGCGCGACTAGCGGGGAGATCAAGAGCGGCCCAGTACTTC. This translates into CASSARLAGRSRAAQYF.

Note on this clonotype: A much larger clone differs from this one at a single base, so this may be a read error. The V and J genes are TRBV5-4 and TRBJ2-5; D perhaps matches TRBD1 (6 bases). Trimming pared 5 bases from V and 0 bases from J, leaving 11 bases between. The CDR3 has 14 residues. CDR1 is SGHNT and CDR2 is YYREEE in the germline V gene (reference sequence). The CDR3: CASSNRDYQETQYF. CDR3 nucleotides: TGTGCCAGCAGTAACAGGGATTACCAAGAGACCCAGTACTTC.

A few counts support this clonotype. The rearrangement uses TRBV21-1 and TRBJ1-2. TRBV21-1 is annotated as a pseudogene. The CDR3 is 14 amino acids. The CDR3 nucleotides read TGTGCCAGCAGCATAGGGCAGGTCCGTTATGGCTACACCTTC. Translation: CASSIGQVRYGYTF.

The chain uses TRBV18 and TRBJ2-5, with a tentative D call TRBD2 (5 bases). The DNA matches TRBJ2-7 better at its end, which makes the J call doubtful. This CDR3 has 15 residues. In germline, CDR1 is KGHSH, CDR2 LQKENI. CDR3 loop: CASSPPMGGGYEQYF. DNA for the CDR3: TGTGCCAGCTCACCACCGATGGGTGGCGGGTACGAGCAGTACTTC.

This clonotype has more than one count but fewer than ten. CDR3 region: CASSPFSGTGSTDTQYF. CDR3 DNA sequence: TGTGCCAGCAGCCCTTTTTCCGGGACAGGGTCGACAGATACGCAGTATTTT. This chain connects TRBV14 to TRBJ2-3, with 9 bases lining up with TRBD1. CDR1 SGHDN and CDR2 FVKESK come from the germline V gene. The CDR3 totals 17 residues. J lost 3 bases, V lost 4 bases, and 11 bases had no gene match. Drawing the rest from reference TRBV14 and TRBJ2-3, the complete variable domain is EAGVTQFPSHSVIEKGQTVTLRCDPISGHDNLYWYRRVMGKEIKFLLHFVKESKQDESGMPNNRFLAERTGGTYSTLKVQPAELEDSGVYFCASSPFSGTGSTDTQYFGPGTRLTVL.

The V gene is TRBV29-1, the J gene TRBJ1-1; 12 nucleotides match TRBD1. CDR1 is SQVTM and CDR2 is ANQGSEA in the germline V gene. Trimming took 6 bases from V and 8 from J; bases not matched to a gene: 7. The CDR3 length is 13 residues. CDR3 sequence (DNA): TGCAGCGTGTCCGGGACAGGGGGCCAAGAAGCTTTCTTT. It encodes CSVSGTGGQEAFF.

This clonotype was seen a handful of times. The chain has TRBV6-1 and TRBJ2-7; TRBD1 agrees at 10 bases. Germline CDR1 and CDR2: MNHNS and SASEGT. V lost 7 bases and J lost 4; bases outside the gene matches: 10. CDR3 length equals 15 residues. CDR3 amino acids: CASTRSRDRGYEQYF. CDR3 coding DNA: TGTGCCAGCACTAGAAGCCGGGACAGGGGTTACGAGCAGTACTTC.

The chain has TRBV11-2 and TRBJ2-5; 7 bases align to TRBD1. V lost 6 bases, J lost 7 bases, and 14 bases stayed unmatched. This CDR3 is built from 15 residues. Germline lookup yields CDR1 SGHAT and CDR2 FQNNGV. CDR3 protein: CASSPSRTGWATQYF. In DNA form, the CDR3 reads TGTGCCAGCAGTCCCTCTAGGACAGGATGGGCGACCCAGTACTTC.

The table lists this clonotype with a few counts. This rearrangement joins TRBV20-1 to TRBJ2-7, with a tentative D call TRBD1 (6 bases). The germline gives CDR1 DFQATT, CDR2 SNEGSKA (reference sequence). The CDR3 is made up of 13 amino acids. The V gene lost 0 bases and the J gene lost 3 bases, with 9 bases spanning the gap. The DNA for the CDR3 is TGCAGTGCTAGAGATCAGGGGTGCTACGAGCAGTACTTC. Amino acids: CSARDQGCYEQYF.

This clonotype was detected only a few times. The chain employs TRBV9 and TRBJ2-1; TRBD2 matches at 11 bases. The germline gives CDR1 SGDLS, CDR2 YYNGEE. The CDR3 loop spans 13 amino acids. The junction had 2 bases not matched to a gene; V was cut back by 5 bases and J by 7 bases. Written as DNA, the CDR3 is TGTGCCAGCAGTACTAGCGGGAGAAATGAGCAGTTCTTC. Translation gives CASSTSGRNEQFF.

The rearrangement joins TRBV6-2 or TRBV6-3 to TRBJ1-1, with D unresolved. Germline V gene data show CDR1 as MNHEY and CDR2 as SVGEGT. The CDR3 has 13 residues. The V end lost 3 bases, the J end lost 6 bases, and 11 bases lay between the germline ends. CDR3 residues: CASSYSLPPEAFF. Here the CDR3 DNA reads TGTGCCAGCAGTTATTCGCTCCCCCCTGAAGCTTTCTTT.